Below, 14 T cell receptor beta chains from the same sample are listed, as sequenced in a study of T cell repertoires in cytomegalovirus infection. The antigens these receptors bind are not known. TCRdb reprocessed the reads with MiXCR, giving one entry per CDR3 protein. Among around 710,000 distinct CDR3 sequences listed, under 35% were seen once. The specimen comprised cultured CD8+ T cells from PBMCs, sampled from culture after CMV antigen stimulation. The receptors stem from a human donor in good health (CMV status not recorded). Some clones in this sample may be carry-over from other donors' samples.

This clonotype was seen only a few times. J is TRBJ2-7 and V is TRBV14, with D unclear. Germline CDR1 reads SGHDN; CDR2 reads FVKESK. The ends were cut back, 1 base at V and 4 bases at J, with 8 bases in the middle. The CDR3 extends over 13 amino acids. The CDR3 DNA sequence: TGTGCCAGCAGCCAAGGCGGCGGTTACGAGCAGTACGTC. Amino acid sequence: CASSQGGGYEQYV.

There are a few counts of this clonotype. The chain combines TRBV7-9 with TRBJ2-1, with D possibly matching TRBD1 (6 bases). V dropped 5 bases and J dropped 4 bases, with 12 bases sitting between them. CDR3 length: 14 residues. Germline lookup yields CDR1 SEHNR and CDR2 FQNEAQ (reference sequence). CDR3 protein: CASSRSGQYNEQFF. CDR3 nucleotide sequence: TGTGCCAGCAGCCGATCAGGACAGTACAATGAGCAGTTCTTC.

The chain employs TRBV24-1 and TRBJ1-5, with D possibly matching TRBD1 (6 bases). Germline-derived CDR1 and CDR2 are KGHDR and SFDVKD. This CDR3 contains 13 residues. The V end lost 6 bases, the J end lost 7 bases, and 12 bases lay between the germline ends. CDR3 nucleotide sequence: TGTGCCACCAGTCTCCGGGGGGGCCAGCCCCAGCATTTT. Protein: CATSLRGGQPQHF.

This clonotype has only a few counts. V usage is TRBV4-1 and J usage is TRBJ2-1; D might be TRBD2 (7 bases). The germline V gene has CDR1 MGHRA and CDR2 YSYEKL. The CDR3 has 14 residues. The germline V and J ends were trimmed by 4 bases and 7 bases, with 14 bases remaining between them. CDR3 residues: CASSLPGGPNEQFF. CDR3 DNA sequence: TGCGCCAGCAGCCTCCCCGGGGGGCCGAATGAGCAGTTCTTC.

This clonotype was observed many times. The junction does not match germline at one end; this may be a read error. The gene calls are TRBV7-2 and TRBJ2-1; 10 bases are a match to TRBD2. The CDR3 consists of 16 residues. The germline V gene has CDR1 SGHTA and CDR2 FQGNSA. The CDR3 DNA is TGTGCCAGCAGCCTTCTAGCGGGGGACTTCTACGATGAGCAGTTCTTC. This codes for CASSLLAGDFYDEQFF.

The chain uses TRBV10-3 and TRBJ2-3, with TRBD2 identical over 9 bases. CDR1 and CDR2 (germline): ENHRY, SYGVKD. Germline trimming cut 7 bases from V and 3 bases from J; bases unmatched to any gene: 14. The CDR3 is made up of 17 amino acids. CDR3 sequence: CAIMSTIAGVGTDTQYF. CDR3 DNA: TGTGCCATCATGTCGACTATAGCGGGGGTGGGGACAGATACGCAGTATTTT.

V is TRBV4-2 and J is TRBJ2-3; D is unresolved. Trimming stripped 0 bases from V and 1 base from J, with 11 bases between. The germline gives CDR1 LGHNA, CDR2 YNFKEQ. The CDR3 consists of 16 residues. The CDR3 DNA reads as TGTGCCAGCAGCCAAGATCAGGCCCCAGGCACAGATACGCAGTATTTT. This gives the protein CASSQDQAPGTDTQYF.

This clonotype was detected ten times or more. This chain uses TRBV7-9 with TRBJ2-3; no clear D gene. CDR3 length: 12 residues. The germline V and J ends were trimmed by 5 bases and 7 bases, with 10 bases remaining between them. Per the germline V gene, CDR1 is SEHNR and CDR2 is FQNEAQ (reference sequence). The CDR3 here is CASSTTPYTQYF. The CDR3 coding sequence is TGTGCCAGCAGCACGACCCCTTATACGCAGTATTTT.

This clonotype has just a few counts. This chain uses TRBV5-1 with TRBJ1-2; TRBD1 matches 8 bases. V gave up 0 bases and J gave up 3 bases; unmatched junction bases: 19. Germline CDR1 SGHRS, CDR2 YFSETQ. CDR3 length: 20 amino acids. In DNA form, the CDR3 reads TGCGCCAGCAGCTTGGAGTATCAGCGGACAGGGAGGGACAACTACTATGGCTACACCTTC. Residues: CASSLEYQRTGRDNYYGYTF.

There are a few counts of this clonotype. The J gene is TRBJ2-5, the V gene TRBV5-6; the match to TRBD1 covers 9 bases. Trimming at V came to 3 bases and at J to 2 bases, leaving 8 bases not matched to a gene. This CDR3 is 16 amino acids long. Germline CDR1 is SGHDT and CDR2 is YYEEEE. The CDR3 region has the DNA TGTGCCAGCAGCTGGCTGGGACAGGGCCGACAAGAGACCCAGTACTTC. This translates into CASSWLGQGRQETQYF.

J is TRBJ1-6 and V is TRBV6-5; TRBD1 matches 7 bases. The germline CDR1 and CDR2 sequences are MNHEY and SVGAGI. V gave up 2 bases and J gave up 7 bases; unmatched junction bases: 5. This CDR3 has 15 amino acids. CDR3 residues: CASSYPARGNSPLHF. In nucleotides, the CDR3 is TGTGCCAGCAGTTACCCGGCCAGGGGGAATTCACCCCTCCACTTT.

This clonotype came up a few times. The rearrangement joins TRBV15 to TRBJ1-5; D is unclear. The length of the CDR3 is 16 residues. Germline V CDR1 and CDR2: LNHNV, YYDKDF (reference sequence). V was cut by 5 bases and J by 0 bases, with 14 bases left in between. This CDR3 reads CATSPVGPDSNQPQHF. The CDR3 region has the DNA TGTGCCACCAGCCCCGTAGGGCCGGATAGCAATCAGCCCCAGCATTTT.

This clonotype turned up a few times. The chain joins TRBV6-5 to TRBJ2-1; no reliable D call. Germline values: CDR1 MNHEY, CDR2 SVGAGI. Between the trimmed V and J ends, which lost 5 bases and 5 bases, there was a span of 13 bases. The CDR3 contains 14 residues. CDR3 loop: CASSPTNLNNEQFF. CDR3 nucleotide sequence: TGTGCCAGCAGTCCGACCAACCTGAACAATGAGCAGTTCTTC.

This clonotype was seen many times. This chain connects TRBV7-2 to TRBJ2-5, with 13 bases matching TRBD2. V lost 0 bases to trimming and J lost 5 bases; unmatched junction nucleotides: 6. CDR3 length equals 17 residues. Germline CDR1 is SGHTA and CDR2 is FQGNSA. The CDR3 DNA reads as TGTGCCAGCAGCTTAGCGCTAGGACTAGCGGGGGATGAGACCCAGTACTTC. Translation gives CASSLALGLAGDETQYF.